This T cell receptor beta chain derives from a study of cytomegalovirus exposure and HLA in healthy donors. Use of 60 Vbeta and 13 Jbeta primers characterized the PCR. Produced via immunoSEQ multiplex PCR; TCRdb's table is partial and in-frame only. The data contain fewer than 150,000 clones, over 75% of them singletons. Per germline, CDR1 LGHNA and CDR2 YNFKEQ. The CDR3 sequence is 17 residues long. The genes are TRBV4-2 and TRBJ2-5, with 10 positions matching TRBD2. The J call is doubtful: the DNA matches TRBJ2-7 better. Input material: PBMCs. The sequence derives from a woman aged 25 to 45 in good health and CMV-seropositive. In nucleotides, the CDR3 is TGTGCCAGCAGCCAACCTCCTAGCGGGAGTTTGTCCTACGAGCAGTACTTC. Protein: CASSQPPSGSLSYEQYF.